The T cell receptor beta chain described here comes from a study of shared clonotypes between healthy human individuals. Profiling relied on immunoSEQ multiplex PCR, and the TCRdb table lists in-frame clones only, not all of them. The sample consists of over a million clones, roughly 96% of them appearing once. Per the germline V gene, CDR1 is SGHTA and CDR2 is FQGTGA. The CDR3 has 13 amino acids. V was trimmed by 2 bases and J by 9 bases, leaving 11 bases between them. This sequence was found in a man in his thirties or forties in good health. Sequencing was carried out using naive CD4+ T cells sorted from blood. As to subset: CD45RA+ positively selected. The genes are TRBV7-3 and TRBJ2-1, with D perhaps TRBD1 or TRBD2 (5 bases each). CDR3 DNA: TGTGCCAGCAGCTTACAGGGACGAAGTGAGCAGTTCTTC. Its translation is CASSLQGRSEQFF.